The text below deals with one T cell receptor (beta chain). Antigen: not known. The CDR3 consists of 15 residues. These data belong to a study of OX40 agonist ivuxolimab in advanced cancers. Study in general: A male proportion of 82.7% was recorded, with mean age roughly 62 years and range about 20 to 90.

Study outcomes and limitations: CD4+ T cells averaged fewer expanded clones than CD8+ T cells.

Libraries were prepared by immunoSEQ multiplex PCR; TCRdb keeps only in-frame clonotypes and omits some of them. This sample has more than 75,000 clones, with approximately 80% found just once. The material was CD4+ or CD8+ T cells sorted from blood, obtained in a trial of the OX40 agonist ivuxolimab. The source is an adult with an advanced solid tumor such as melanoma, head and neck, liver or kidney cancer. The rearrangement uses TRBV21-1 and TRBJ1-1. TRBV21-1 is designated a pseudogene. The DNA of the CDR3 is TGTGCCAGCAGCCCCTGGTGGGGGGAGAACACTGAAGCTTTCTTT. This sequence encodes CASSPWWGENTEAFF.